This T cell receptor (beta chain) originates from a study of cytomegalovirus exposure and HLA in healthy donors. CDR1 MGHRA and CDR2 YSYEKL come from the germline V gene. V was pared by 4 bases and J by 8 bases, with 15 bases between. The length of the CDR3 is 14 residues. Only a few counts were recorded for this clone. Its target is not known. PCR was performed using 60 Vbeta and 13 Jbeta primers. TCRdb's table, derived via immunoSEQ multiplex PCR, lists solely in-frame clones and lacks some. The table has around 150,000 clones, 80% to 90% seen once. Study-wide findings and caveats: TCR beta chains numbering 150 to 200 were designated cytomegalovirus-associated.

Sequenced material: PBMCs. The rearrangement joins TRBV4-1 to TRBJ2-1; D is perhaps TRBD2 (5 bases). The receptor was isolated from a woman in her 30s in good health and CMV-seronegative. In DNA form, the CDR3 reads TGCGCCAGCAGCCTACGGATAGCCGGGGATGAGCAGTTCTTC. It codes for CASSLRIAGDEQFF.